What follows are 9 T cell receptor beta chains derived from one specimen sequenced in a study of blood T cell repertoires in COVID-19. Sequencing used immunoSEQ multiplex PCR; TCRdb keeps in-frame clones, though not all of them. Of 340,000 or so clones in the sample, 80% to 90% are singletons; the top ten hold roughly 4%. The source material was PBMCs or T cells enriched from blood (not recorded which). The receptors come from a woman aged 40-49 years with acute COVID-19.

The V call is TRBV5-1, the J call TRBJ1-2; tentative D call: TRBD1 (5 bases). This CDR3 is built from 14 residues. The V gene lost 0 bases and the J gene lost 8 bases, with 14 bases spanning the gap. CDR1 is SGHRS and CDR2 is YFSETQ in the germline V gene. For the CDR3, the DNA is TGCGCCAGCAGCTTGGTATCCCAGGGCTCGGGCTACACCTTC. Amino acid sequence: CASSLVSQGSGYTF.

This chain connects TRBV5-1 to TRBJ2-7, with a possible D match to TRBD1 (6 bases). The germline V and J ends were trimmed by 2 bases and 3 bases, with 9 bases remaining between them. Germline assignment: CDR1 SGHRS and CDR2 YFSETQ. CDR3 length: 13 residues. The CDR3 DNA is TGCGCCAGCAGCTTACGGACAGACTACGAGCAGTACTTC. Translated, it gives CASSLRTDYEQYF.

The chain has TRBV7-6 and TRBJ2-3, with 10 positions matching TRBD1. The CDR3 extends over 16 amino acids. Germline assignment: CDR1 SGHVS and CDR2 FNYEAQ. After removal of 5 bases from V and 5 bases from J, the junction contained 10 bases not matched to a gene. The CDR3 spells CASSLGTGVRVDTQYF. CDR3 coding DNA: TGTGCCAGCAGCCTCGGGACAGGGGTTAGGGTAGATACGCAGTATTTT.

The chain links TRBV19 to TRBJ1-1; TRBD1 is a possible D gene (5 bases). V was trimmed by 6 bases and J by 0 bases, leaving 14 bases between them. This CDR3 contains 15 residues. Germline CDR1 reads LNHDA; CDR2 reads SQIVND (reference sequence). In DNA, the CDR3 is TGTGCCAGTAGCCCGATACAGGCCCTGAACACTGAAGCTTTCTTT. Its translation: CASSPIQALNTEAFF.

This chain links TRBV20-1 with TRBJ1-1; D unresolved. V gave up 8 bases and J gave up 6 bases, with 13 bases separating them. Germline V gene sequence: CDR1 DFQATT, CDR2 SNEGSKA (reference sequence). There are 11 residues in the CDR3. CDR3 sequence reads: CSSRGTAEAFF. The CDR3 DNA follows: TGCAGTAGCCGGGGAACGGCTGAAGCTTTCTTT.

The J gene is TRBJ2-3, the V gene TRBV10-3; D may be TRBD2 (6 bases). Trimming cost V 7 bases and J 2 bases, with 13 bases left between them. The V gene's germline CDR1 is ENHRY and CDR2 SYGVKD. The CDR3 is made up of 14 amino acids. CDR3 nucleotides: TGTGCCATCAACGGGGGAGGAAACACAGATACGCAGTATTTT. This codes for CAINGGGNTDTQYF.

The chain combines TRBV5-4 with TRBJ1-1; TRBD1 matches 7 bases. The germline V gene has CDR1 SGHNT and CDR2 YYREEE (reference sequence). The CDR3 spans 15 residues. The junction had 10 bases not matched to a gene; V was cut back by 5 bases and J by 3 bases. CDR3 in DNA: TGTGCCAGCAGACGGAAACAGGGGATGGACACTGAAGCTTTCTTT. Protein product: CASRRKQGMDTEAFF. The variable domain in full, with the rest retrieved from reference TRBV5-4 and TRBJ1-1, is ETGVTQSPTHLIKTRGQQVTLRCSSQSGHNTVSWYQQALGQGPQFIFQYYREEENGRGNFPPRFSGLQFPNYSSELNVNALELDDSALYLCASRRKQGMDTEAFFGQGTRLTVV.

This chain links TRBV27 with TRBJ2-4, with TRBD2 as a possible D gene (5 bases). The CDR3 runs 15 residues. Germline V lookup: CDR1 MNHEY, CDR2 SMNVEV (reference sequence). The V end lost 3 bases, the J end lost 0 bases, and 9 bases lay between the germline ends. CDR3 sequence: CASSLFGVAKNIQYF. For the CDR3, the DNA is TGTGCCAGCAGTTTGTTCGGGGTAGCCAAAAACATTCAGTACTTC.

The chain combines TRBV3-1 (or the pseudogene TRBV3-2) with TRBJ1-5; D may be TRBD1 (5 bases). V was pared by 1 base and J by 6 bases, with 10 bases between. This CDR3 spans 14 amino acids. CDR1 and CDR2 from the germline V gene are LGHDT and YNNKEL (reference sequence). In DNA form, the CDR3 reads TGTGCCAGCAGCCAAGGCAGGGTCGCTCAGCCCCAGCATTTT. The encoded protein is CASSQGRVAQPQHF.